A single TCR beta chain is shown here with its context. What it binds is unknown. CDR1 and CDR2 (germline): SNHLY, FYNNEI. The CDR3 runs to 15 residues. Trimming shortened V by 3 bases and J by 6 bases, and 17 bases separated the two germline ends. This entry is derived from a study of post-analysis software for immune sequencing data. As for the study in general: Disease trajectories encompassed relapsing-remitting, secondary progressive and progressive-relapsing multiple sclerosis.

Broader study findings: Under F measure analysis, samples from one preparation batch co-clustered strongly. Controls had lower frequencies than patients of roughly five TRBV segments, which included TRBV5-6, TRBV5-1 and TRBV20-1. A significant reduction in normalized Chao1 diversity was observed in multiple sclerosis patients versus controls.

The authors incorporated unique molecular identifiers into the TCR beta cDNA libraries. Each sample of about 0.95 to 10 million input T cells yielded around 500,000 cDNA molecules, so each molecule approximated one T cell. Each CDR3 protein is one row after TCRdb ran MiXCR on the PCR reads. The sample includes hundreds of thousands of distinct CDR3 sequences, approximately 53% seen only once; the top ten take over 4%. The sequencing input was blood. V is TRBV2 and J is TRBJ2-5, with a tentative D call TRBD2 (6 bases). The TCR was taken from a girl aged 10-17 years with multiple sclerosis. CDR3 loop: CASSENDGRSQTQYF. The CDR3 bases are TGTGCCAGCAGTGAGAATGACGGGAGAAGTCAGACCCAGTACTTC.